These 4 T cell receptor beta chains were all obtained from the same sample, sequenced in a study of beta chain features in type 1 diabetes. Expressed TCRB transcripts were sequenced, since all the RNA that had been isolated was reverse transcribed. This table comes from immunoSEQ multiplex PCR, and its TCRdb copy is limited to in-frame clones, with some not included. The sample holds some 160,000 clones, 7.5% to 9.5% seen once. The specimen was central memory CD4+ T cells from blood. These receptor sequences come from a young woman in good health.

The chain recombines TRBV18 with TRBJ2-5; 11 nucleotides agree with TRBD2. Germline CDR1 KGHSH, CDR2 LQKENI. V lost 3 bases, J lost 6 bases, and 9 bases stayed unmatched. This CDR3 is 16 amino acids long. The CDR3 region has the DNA TGTGCCAGCTCACCTCCCGGGACTAGCGGCTGGAAGACCCAGTACTTC. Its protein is CASSPPGTSGWKTQYF.

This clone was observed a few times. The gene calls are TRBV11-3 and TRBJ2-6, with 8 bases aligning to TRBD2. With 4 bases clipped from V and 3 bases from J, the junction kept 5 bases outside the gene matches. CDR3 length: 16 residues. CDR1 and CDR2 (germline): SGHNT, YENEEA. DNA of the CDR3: TGTGCCAGCAGCTCCGGGGGGGCGAGTGGGGCCAACGTCCTGACTTTC. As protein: CASSSGGASGANVLTF.

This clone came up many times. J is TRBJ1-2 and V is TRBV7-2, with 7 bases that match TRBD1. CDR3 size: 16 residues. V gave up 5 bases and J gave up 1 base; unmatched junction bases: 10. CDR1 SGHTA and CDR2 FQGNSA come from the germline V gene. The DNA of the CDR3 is TGTGCCAGCAGCCTGGCCCACAGGGGAAATAACTATGGCTACACCTTC. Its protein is CASSLAHRGNNYGYTF.

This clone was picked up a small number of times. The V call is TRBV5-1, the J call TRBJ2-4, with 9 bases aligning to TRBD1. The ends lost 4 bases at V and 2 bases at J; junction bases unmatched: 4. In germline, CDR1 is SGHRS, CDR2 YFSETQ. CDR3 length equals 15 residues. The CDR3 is CASSIGQGSKNIQYF. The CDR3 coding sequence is TGCGCCAGCAGCATAGGACAGGGGTCCAAAAACATTCAGTACTTC.